The 22 T cell receptor beta chains presented below share a single source sample, sequenced in a study of naive and memory T cell subsets. The study, taken as a whole, reports: Naive repertoires, especially CD8, held a few larger clonotypes, possibly memory cells re-expressing CD45RA.

No antigen has been identified for these receptors. Both TRBC1 and TRBC2 were covered by a beta constant-region primer of two equimolar oligonucleotides. Nested alpha and beta constant-region primers with the SP2 primer drove four PCR rounds on ligated cDNA. TCRdb re-derived calls from the UMI-ligation and nested PCR reads in MiXCR, one entry per CDR3 protein. The sample shows over 110,000 distinct CDR3 sequences, about 20% of them seen only once. Sequencing was performed on naive CD8+ T cells from blood. The receptor set was obtained from a human donor in good health.

This clonotype occurred a few times. This chain links TRBV28 with TRBJ1-4, with TRBD1 matching over 8 bases. Germline values: CDR1 MDHEN, CDR2 SYDVKM. CDR3 length: 15 amino acids. The V segment lost 4 bases and the J segment 4 bases; nucleotides outside the gene matches: 5. The CDR3 nucleotides read TGTGCCAGCAGTTCGGACAGGGCCAGTAATGAAAAACTGTTTTTT. This gives the protein CASSSDRASNEKLFF.

This clonotype was seen only a few times. The chain recombines TRBV3-1 with TRBJ1-1; 8 bases fit TRBD1. Per germline, CDR1 LGHDT and CDR2 YNNKEL (reference sequence). Germline trimming cut 2 bases from V and 1 base from J; bases unmatched to any gene: 6. This CDR3 has 16 amino acids. CDR3 DNA: TGTGCCAGCAGCCAAAGGCAGGGGGCTAGGAACACTGAAGCTTTCTTT. Encoded protein: CASSQRQGARNTEAFF.

This clonotype was recorded many times. This chain connects TRBV12-3 or TRBV12-4 to TRBJ2-1; D unresolved. V lost 3 bases, J lost 10 bases, and 10 bases lay in between. The CDR3 runs to 12 residues. This chain's CDR3 is CASSFGRPEQFF. The DNA of the CDR3 is TGTGCCAGCAGTTTCGGCAGACCAGAGCAGTTCTTC.

The J gene is TRBJ2-1, the V gene TRBV5-1; TRBD2 agrees at 9 bases. Trimming took 7 bases from V and 0 from J; bases not matched to a gene: 5. This CDR3 comprises 15 residues. CDR1 and CDR2 (germline): SGHRS, YFSETQ. CDR3 coding DNA: TGCGCCAGCGCCTTTAGCGGGAGCTCCTACAATGAGCAGTTCTTC. This encodes CASAFSGSSYNEQFF.

This clonotype has a count of ten or more. V usage is TRBV20-1 and J usage is TRBJ1-2; D is ambiguous. This CDR3 spans 13 amino acids. Germline lookup yields CDR1 DFQATT and CDR2 SNEGSKA (reference sequence). V was cut by 0 bases and J by 12 bases, with 17 bases left in between. The CDR3 is CSARDWRESIDTF. The CDR3 nucleotides read TGCAGTGCTAGAGATTGGAGGGAATCTATCGACACCTTC.

A few counts support this clonotype. The V call is TRBV4-1, the J call TRBJ2-7; TRBD1 or TRBD2 may be the D gene (5 bases each). Looked up from germline, CDR1 is MGHRA and CDR2 is YSYEKL. The ends were cut back, 2 bases at V and 0 bases at J, with 11 bases in the middle. This CDR3 comprises 15 residues. The CDR3 reads CASSQLDGASYEQYF. The CDR3 DNA reads TGCGCCAGCAGCCAATTGGACGGGGCCTCCTACGAGCAGTACTTC.

This clonotype has a count of ten or more. The chain couples TRBV29-1 to TRBJ1-2; 9 bases are shared with TRBD1. CDR1 SQVTM and CDR2 ANQGSEA come from the germline V gene. The CDR3 is 16 residues long. J gave up 2 bases and V 4 bases, and 11 bases lay outside the gene matches. CDR3 sequence: CSVGLRGTGKNYGYTF. DNA of the CDR3: TGCAGCGTTGGACTCCGTGGGACAGGGAAAAACTATGGCTACACCTTC.

V gene TRBV4-1 combines with J gene TRBJ2-5; either TRBD1 or TRBD2 may fit D (6 bases each). Germline lookup yields CDR1 MGHRA and CDR2 YSYEKL. This CDR3 contains 12 residues. Trimming pared 4 bases from V and 7 bases from J, leaving 10 bases between. CDR3 in DNA: TGCGCCAGCAGCCGTGGAGGGGGGACCCAGTACTTC. It translates to CASSRGGGTQYF.

This clonotype has more than one count but fewer than ten. The chain joins TRBV28 to TRBJ2-5; a possible D gene is TRBD2 (6 bases). The germline gives CDR1 MDHEN, CDR2 SYDVKM. V lost 6 bases to trimming and J lost 1 base, with 12 bases between them. The CDR3 covers 14 residues. The CDR3 DNA reads as TGTGCCAGCAGGGACGTGGGGGGCCAAGAGACCCAGTACTTC. Amino acids: CASRDVGGQETQYF.

This clonotype showed up many times. This sequence joins TRBV6-5 and TRBJ2-7, with D unresolved. V was cut by 2 bases and J by 3 bases, with 11 bases left in between. This CDR3 spans 14 amino acids. CDR1 and CDR2 (germline): MNHEY, SVGAGI. CDR3 region: CASSYSSGFYEQYF. The CDR3 bases are TGTGCCAGCAGTTACAGTTCCGGATTCTACGAGCAGTACTTC.

V and J are TRBV5-6 and TRBJ2-7, with D possibly TRBD1 on 5 matching bases. From germline, CDR1 is SGHDT and CDR2 YYEEEE. The V and J ends lost 4 bases and 5 bases respectively, with 19 bases between them. This CDR3 region has 15 residues. DNA of the CDR3: TGTGCCAGCAGCCACGACGGAAGGGGAATAGACGAGCAGTACTTC. Translation gives CASSHDGRGIDEQYF. The variable domain in full, completed from reference TRBV5-6 and TRBJ2-7, reads DAGVTQSPTHLIKTRGQQVTLRCSPKSGHDTVSWYQQALGQGPQFIFQYYEEEERQRGNFPDRFSGHQFPNYSSELNVNALLLGDSALYLCASSHDGRGIDEQYFGPGTRLTVT.

This clonotype was seen a handful of times. This chain joins TRBV19 and TRBJ2-1; TRBD2 is a possible D gene (6 bases). The ends were cut back, 3 bases at V and 7 bases at J, with 25 bases in the middle. The CDR3 is 18 amino acids. Germline V gene data show CDR1 as LNHDA and CDR2 as SQIVND (reference sequence). In DNA, the CDR3 is TGTGCCAGTAGTATTAGTATAGTCAGGGAGGTAATCGGGAATGAGCAGTTCTTC. The encoded protein is CASSISIVREVIGNEQFF.

In its sample, this clonotype was seen a few times. This chain joins TRBV7-6 and TRBJ2-1, with D unclear. Germline values: CDR1 SGHVS, CDR2 FNYEAQ. The CDR3 length is 17 residues. Trimming cost V 1 base and J 6 bases, with 19 bases left between them. CDR3 DNA: TGTGCCAGCAGCTTAGAACCTGCCCAGCAAAGTGGCAATGAGCAGTTCTTC. Protein product: CASSLEPAQQSGNEQFF. The full variable domain, completed using reference TRBV7-6 and TRBJ2-1, is GAGVSQSPRYKVTKRGQDVALRCDPISGHVSLYWYRQALGQGPEFLTYFNYEAQQDKSGLPNDRFSAERPEGSISTLTIQRTEQRDSAMYRCASSLEPAQQSGNEQFFGPGTRLTVL.

This chain links TRBV10-2 with TRBJ1-1; a possible D gene is TRBD1 (6 bases). Germline values: CDR1 WSHSY, CDR2 SAAADI. V was trimmed by 3 bases and J by 1 base, leaving 9 bases between them. The CDR3 is 14 amino acids. CDR3 bases: TGCGCCAGCAGTGAAGAGGGGGGGAACACTGAAGCTTTCTTT. Its translation is CASSEEGGNTEAFF.

The V gene is TRBV7-2, the J gene TRBJ2-7, with D unclear. CDR3 length: 13 amino acids. CDR1 SGHTA and CDR2 FQGNSA come from the germline V gene. V dropped 4 bases and J dropped 3 bases, with 10 bases sitting between them. CDR3 nucleotide sequence: TGTGCCAGCAGCTCCACCGAGGACTACGAGCAGTACTTC. Its translation is CASSSTEDYEQYF.

A few counts support this clonotype. The chain is built from TRBV12-3 or TRBV12-4 and TRBJ2-1; 8 bases are a match to TRBD2. This CDR3 is 13 amino acids long. J gave up 7 bases and V 6 bases, and 5 bases lay outside the gene matches. CDR3 in DNA: TGTGCCAGCAGCCCCGGGACTAGAAATGAGCAGTTCTTC. Protein: CASSPGTRNEQFF.

The chain uses TRBV20-1 and TRBJ2-7; possibly TRBD1 or TRBD2 for D (5 bases each). V was trimmed by 6 bases and J by 4 bases, leaving 16 bases between them. The germline V gene has CDR1 DFQATT and CDR2 SNEGSKA (reference sequence). The CDR3 runs 13 residues. In nucleotides, the CDR3 is TGCAGTGCCCTCCCCGGTTGGGGGTACGAGCAGTACTTC. Protein product: CSALPGWGYEQYF.

The chain has TRBV6-6 and TRBJ2-7, with 7 nucleotides matching TRBD1. Germline lookup yields CDR1 MNHNY and CDR2 SVGAGI (reference sequence). The CDR3 runs 15 residues. V was clipped by 5 bases and J by 0 bases; unmatched bases: 7. The CDR3 loop is CASSPTGLSSYEQYF. The DNA for the CDR3 is TGTGCCAGCAGTCCGACAGGGTTGAGCTCCTACGAGCAGTACTTC.

In this sample, this clonotype turned up a few times. This chain joins TRBV7-9 and TRBJ2-1, with 10 bases lining up with TRBD2. The CDR3 has 17 residues. J gave up 4 bases and V 1 base, and 7 bases lay outside the gene matches. CDR1 is SEHNR and CDR2 is FQNEAQ in the germline V gene (reference sequence). The chain's CDR3 is CASSLDPTSGAYNEQFF. The CDR3 DNA sequence: TGTGCCAGCAGCTTAGACCCTACTAGCGGGGCTTACAATGAGCAGTTCTTC.

Only a few counts were recorded for this clonotype. The J gene is TRBJ2-7, the V gene TRBV5-4; 11 nucleotides agree with TRBD2. With 1 base clipped from V and 3 bases from J, the junction kept 3 bases outside the gene matches. CDR1 SGHNT and CDR2 YYREEE come from the germline V gene (reference sequence). The CDR3 is 15 residues long. Written as DNA, the CDR3 is TGTGCCAGCAGCTTGACTAGCGGGGGCCTCTACGAGCAGTACTTC. This sequence encodes CASSLTSGGLYEQYF.

This clonotype was recorded a few times. The chain links TRBV6-5 to TRBJ2-3, with TRBD1 matching over 11 bases. CDR1 and CDR2 from the germline V gene are MNHEY and SVGAGI. V shed 5 bases, J shed 5 bases, and the junction held 6 bases outside the gene matches. The CDR3 contains 15 residues. DNA for the CDR3: TGTGCCAGCAGTCCAGGGACAGGGGGGGGAGATACGCAGTATTTT. This encodes CASSPGTGGGDTQYF.

This chain uses TRBV4-1 with TRBJ2-3; tentatively, D is TRBD1 or TRBD2 (6 bases each). The CDR3 sequence is 17 residues long. V lost 1 base to trimming and J lost 2 bases, with 16 bases between them. Germline V gene data show CDR1 as MGHRA and CDR2 as YSYEKL. CDR3 protein: CASSQGGAGDDTDTQYF. DNA of the CDR3: TGCGCCAGCAGCCAAGGGGGGGCAGGTGATGACACAGATACGCAGTATTTT.